The present entry profiles one T cell receptor beta chain with its context. The antigen remains undetermined. Trimming stripped 3 bases from V and 3 bases from J, with 9 bases between. The CDR3 consists of 13 residues. Libraries were prepared by immunoSEQ multiplex PCR; TCRdb keeps only in-frame clonotypes and omits some of them. The sample has fewer than 90,000 clones, about 88% seen once. These data are taken from a study of T cell responses to AZD1222 COVID-19 vaccine. The study's findings and limits: Possibly, clonal diversity was underestimated; donors were largely white British and included more females.

The sample here was peripheral blood, taken 28 days after the second AZD1222 dose. The genes are TRBV12-3 or TRBV12-4 and TRBJ2-7; D is undetermined. This sequence was found in an adult who received the AZD1222 COVID-19 vaccine. The CDR3: CASSLGRSYEQYF. CDR3 bases: TGTGCCAGCAGTTTGGGCAGGAGCTACGAGCAGTACTTC.